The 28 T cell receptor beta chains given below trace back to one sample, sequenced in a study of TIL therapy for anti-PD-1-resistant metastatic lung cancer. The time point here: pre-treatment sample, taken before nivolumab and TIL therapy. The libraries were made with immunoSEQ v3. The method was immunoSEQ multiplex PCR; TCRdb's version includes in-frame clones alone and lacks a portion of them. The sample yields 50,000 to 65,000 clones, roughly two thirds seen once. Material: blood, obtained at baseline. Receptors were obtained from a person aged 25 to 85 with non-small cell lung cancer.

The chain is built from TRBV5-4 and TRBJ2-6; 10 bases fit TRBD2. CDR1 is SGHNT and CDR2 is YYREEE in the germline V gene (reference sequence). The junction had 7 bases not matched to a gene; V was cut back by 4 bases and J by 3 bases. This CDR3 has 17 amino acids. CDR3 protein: CASSRAGGPFGANVLTF. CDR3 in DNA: TGTGCCAGCAGCAGAGCGGGGGGGCCCTTTGGGGCCAACGTCCTGACTTTC.

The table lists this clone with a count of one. The CDR3 DNA reads TGTGCCAGTAGTATAGGTACAGCCATCTACAATGAGCAGTTCTTC. Translated, it gives CASSIGTAIYNEQFF. The chain has TRBV19 and TRBJ2-1; the D is unclear. The CDR3 runs to 15 residues. Trimming left V 1 base short and J 3 bases short, with 10 bases between. Germline CDR1 is LNHDA and CDR2 is SQIVND (reference sequence).

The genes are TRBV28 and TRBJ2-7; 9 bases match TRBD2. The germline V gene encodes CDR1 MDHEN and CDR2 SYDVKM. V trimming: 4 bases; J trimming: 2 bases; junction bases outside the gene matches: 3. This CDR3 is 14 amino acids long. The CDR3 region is CASSYSGGTYEQYF. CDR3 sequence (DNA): TGTGCCAGCAGTTATAGCGGGGGCACCTACGAGCAGTACTTC. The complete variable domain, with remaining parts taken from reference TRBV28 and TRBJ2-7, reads DVKVTQSSRYLVKRTGEKVFLECVQDMDHENMFWYRQDPGLGLRLIYFSYDVKMKEKGDIPEGYSVSREKKERFSLILESASTNQTSMYLCASSYSGGTYEQYFGPGTRLTVT.

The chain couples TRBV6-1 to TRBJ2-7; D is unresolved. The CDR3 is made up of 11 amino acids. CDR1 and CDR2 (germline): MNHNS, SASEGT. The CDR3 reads CAPRPCDEQYF. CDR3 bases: TGTGCTCCACGACCGTGTGACGAGCAGTACTTC.

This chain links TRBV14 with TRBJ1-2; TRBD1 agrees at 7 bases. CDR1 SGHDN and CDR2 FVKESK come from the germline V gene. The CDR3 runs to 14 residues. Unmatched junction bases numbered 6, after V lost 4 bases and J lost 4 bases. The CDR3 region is CASSRRDSIYGYTF. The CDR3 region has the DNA TGTGCCAGCAGCCGGCGGGACAGCATCTATGGCTACACCTTC.

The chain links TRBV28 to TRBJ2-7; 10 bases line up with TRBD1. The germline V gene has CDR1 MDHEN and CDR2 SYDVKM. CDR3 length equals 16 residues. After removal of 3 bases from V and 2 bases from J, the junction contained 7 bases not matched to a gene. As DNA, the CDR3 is TGTGCCAGCAGTTTCGGAGGGACAGGGGTGACCTACGAGCAGTACTTC. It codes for CASSFGGTGVTYEQYF.

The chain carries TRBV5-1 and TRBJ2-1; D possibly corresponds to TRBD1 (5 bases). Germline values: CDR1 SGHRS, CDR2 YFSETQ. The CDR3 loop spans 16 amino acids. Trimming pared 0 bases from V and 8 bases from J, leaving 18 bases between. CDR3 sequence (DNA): TGCGCCAGCAGCTTGGGGTTCGGCAGGGCTAAAGATGAGCAGTTCTTC. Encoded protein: CASSLGFGRAKDEQFF.

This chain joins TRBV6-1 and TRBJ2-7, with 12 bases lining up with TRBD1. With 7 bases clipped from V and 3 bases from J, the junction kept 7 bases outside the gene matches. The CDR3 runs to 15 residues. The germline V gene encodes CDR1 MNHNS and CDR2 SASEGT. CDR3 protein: CASIYRDRGLYEQYF. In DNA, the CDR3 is TGTGCCAGCATATACCGGGACAGGGGGCTCTACGAGCAGTACTTC.

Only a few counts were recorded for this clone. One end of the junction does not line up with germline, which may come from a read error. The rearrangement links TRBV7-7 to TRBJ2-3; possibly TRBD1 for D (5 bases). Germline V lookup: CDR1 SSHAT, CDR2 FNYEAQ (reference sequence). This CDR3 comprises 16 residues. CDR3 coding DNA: TGTGCTAGCAGCTTAGTGGGCCAGGGCCACCTAGATACGCAGTATTTT. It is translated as CASSLVGQGHLDTQYF. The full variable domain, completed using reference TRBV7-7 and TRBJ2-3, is GAGVSQSPRYKVTKRGQDVTLRCDPISSHATLYWYQQALGQGPEFLTYFNYEAQPDKSGLPSDRFSAERPEGSISTLTIQRTEQRDSAMYRCASSLVGQGHLDTQYFGPGTRLTVL.

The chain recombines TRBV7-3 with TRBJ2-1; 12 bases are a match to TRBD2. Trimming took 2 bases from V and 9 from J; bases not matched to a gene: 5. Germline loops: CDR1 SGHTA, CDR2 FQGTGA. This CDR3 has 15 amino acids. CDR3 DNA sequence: TGTGCCAGCAGCTTACCTAGCGGGAGGGGAGGTGAGCAGTTCTTC. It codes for CASSLPSGRGGEQFF.

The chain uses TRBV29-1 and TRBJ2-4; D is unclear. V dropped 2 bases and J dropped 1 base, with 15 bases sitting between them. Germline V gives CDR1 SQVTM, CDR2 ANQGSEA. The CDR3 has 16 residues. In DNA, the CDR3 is TGCAGCGTTGAACGAACCTTCTTTGGGGCCAAAAACATTCAGTACTTC. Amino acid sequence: CSVERTFFGAKNIQYF.

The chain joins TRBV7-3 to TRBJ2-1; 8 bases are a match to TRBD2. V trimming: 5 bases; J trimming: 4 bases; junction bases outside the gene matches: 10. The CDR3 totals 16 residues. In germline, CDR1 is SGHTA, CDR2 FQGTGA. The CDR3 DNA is TGTGCCAGCAGCCAGTGGCGGGAGGCTCCTTACAATGAGCAGTTCTTC. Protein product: CASSQWREAPYNEQFF.

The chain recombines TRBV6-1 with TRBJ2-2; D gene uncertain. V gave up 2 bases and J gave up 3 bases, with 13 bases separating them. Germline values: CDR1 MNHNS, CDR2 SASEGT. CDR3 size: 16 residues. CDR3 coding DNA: TGTGCCAGCAGTGAATGGCTAGGTACCCACACCGGGGAGCTGTTTTTT. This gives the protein CASSEWLGTHTGELFF.

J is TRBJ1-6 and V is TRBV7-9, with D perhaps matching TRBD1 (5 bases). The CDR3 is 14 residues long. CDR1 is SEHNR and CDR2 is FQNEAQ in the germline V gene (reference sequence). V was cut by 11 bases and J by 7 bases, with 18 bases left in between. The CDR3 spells CAGGRGERNSPLHF. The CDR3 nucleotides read TGTGCCGGAGGGCGAGGGGAACGGAATTCACCCCTCCACTTT.

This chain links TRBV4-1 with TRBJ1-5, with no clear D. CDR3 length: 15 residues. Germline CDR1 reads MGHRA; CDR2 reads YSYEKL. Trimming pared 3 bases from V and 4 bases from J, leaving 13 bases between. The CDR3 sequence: CASSQLGFPNQPQHF. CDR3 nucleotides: TGCGCCAGCAGCCAGCTGGGATTCCCGAATCAGCCCCAGCATTTT.

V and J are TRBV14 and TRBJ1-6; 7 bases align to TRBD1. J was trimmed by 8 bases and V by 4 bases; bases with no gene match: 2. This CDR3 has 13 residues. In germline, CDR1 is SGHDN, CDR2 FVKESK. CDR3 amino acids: CASSRQGYSPLHF. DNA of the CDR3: TGTGCCAGCAGCCGACAGGGTTATTCACCCCTCCACTTT.

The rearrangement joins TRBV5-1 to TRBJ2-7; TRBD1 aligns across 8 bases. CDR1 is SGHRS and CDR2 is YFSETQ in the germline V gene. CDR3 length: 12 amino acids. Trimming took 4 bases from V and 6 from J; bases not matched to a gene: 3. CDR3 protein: CASSMTGVEQYF. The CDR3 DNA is TGCGCCAGCAGCATGACAGGGGTCGAGCAGTACTTC.

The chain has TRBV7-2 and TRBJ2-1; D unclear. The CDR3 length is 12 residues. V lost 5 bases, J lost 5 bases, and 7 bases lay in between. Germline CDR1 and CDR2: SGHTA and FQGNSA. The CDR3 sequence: CASSLQNNEQFF. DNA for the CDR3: TGTGCCAGCAGCCTTCAAAACAATGAGCAGTTCTTC. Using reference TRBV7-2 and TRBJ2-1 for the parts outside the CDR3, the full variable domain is GAGVSQSPSNKVTEKGKDVELRCDPISGHTALYWYRQSLGQGLEFLIYFQGNSAPDKSGLPSDRFSAERTGGSVSTLTIQRTQQEDSAVYLCASSLQNNEQFFGPGTRLTVL.

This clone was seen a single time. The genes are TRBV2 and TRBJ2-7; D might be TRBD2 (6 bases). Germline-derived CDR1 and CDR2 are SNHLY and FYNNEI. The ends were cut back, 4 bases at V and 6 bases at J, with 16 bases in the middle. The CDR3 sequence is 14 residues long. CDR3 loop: CASSAGLGRGEQYF. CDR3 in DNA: TGTGCCAGCAGTGCGGGCCTCGGGCGGGGCGAGCAGTACTTC.

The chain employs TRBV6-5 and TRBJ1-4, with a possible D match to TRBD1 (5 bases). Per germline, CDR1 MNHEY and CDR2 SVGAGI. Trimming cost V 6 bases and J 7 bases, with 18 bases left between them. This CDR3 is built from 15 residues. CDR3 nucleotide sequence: TGTGCCAGCAGAAACCTCGGGGGGGACGGTGAAAAACTGTTTTTT. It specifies CASRNLGGDGEKLFF.

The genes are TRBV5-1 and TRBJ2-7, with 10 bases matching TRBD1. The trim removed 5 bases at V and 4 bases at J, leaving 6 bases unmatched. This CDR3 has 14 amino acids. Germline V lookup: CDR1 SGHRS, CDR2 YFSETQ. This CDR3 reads CASRAGTGVYEQYF. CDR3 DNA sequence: TGCGCCAGCAGGGCCGGGACAGGGGTTTACGAGCAGTACTTC.

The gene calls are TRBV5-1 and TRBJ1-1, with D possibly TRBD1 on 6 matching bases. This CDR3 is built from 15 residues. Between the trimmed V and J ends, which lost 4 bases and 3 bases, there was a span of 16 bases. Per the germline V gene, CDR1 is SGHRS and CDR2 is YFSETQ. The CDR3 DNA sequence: TGCGCCAGCAGCCTGAGTGGGGGACAATACACTGAAGCTTTCTTT. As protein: CASSLSGGQYTEAFF. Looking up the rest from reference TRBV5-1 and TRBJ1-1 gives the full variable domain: KAGVTQTPRYLIKTRGQQVTLSCSPISGHRSVSWYQQTPGQGLQFLFEYFSETQRNKGNFPGRFSGRQFSNSRSEMNVSTLELGDSALYLCASSLSGGQYTEAFFGQGTRLTVV.

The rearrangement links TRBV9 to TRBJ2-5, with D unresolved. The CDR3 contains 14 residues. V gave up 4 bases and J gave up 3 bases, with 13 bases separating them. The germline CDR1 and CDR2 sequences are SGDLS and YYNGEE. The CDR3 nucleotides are TGTGCCAGCAGCCTTGGGGATAGGGAAGAGACCCAGTACTTC. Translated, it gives CASSLGDREETQYF.

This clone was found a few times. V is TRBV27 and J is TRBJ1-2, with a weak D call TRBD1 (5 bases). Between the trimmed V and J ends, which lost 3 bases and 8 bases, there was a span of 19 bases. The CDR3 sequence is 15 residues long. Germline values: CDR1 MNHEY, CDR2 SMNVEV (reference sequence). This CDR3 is CASSFQFGTPRGYTF. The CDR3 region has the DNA TGTGCCAGCAGTTTTCAGTTTGGGACCCCTCGAGGCTACACCTTC.

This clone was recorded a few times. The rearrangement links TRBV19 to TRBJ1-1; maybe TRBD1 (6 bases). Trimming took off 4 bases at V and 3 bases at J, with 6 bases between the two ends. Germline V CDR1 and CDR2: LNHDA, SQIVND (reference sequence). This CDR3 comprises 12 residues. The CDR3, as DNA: TGTGCCAGTAGTAAGGGGGACACTGAAGCTTTCTTT. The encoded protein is CASSKGDTEAFF.

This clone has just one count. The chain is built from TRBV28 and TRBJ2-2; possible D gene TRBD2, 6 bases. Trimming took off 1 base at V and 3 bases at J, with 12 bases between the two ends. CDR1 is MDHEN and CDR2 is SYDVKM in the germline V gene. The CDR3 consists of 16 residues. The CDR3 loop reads CASSLSGTSYTGELFF. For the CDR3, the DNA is TGTGCCAGCAGTTTATCCGGGACTTCCTACACCGGGGAGCTGTTTTTT.

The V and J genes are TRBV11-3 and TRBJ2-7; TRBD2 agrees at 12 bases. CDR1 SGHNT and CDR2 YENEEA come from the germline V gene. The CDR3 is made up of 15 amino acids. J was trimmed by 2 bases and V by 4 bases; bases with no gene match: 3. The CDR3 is CASSSRTSGTYEQYF. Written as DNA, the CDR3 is TGTGCCAGCAGCTCCCGGACTAGCGGGACCTACGAGCAGTACTTC.

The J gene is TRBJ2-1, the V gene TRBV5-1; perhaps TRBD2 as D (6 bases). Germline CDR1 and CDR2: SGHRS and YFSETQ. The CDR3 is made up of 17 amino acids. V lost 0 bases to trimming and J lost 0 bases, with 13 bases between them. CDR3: CASSLVVAAGSYNEQFF. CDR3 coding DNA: TGCGCCAGCAGCTTGGTGGTAGCGGCAGGCTCCTACAATGAGCAGTTCTTC.